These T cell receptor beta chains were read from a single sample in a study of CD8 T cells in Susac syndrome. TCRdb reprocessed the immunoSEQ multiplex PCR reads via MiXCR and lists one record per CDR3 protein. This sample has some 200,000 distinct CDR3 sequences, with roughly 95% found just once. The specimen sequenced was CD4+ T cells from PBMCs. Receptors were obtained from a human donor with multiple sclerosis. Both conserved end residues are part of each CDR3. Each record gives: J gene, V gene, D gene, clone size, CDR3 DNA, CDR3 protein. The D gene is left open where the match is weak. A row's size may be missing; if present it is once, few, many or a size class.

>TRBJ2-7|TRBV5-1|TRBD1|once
TGCGCCAGCAGCTCGTACCGGGACAGGGGGCCGTCCTACGAGCAGTACTTC
CASSSYRDRGPSYEQYF
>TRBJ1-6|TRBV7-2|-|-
TGTGCCAGCAGCTTACCGGCGAATTCACCCCTCCACTTT
CASSLPANSPLHF
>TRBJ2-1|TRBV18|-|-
TGTGCCAGCTCAGGGGGGAAAGTCGACAATGAGCAGTTCTTC
CASSGGKVDNEQFF
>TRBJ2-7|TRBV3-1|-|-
TGTGCCAGCAGCCAAGAGGGCAGGTCTAGCTCCTACGAGCAGTACTTC
CASSQEGRSSSYEQYF
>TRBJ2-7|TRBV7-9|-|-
TGTGCCAGCAGCTTAGAGGGATTGGTCTCCTACGAGCAGTACTTC
CASSLEGLVSYEQYF
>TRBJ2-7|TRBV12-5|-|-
TGTGCTAGTGGCCCCGGTTGGGGGTACGAGCAGTACTTC
CASGPGWGYEQYF
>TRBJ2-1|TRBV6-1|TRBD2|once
TGTGCCAGCACCCTGAGGGTAGCGGGGGCGCAAGGTGTGCAGTTCTTC
CASTLRVAGAQGVQFF
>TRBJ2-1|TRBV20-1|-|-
TGCAGTGCTAGAGATGATCAGGGGTTCTACAATGAGCAGTTCTTC
CSARDDQGFYNEQFF
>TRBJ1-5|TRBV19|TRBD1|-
TGTGCCAGTAGTGAGGACAGGGATCAGCCCCAGCATTTT
CASSEDRDQPQHF
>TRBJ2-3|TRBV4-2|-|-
TGTGCCAGCAGACCCGACGGAGATACGCAGTATTTT
CASRPDGDTQYF
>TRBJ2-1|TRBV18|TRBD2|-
TGTGCCAGCTCACCAGTGGCGGGGGGTAACAATGAGCAGTTCTTC
CASSPVAGGNNEQFF
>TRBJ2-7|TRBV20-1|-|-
TGCAGTGCTAGAGAGCCGGGGAGGAGTCGCTACGAGCAGTACTTC
CSAREPGRSRYEQYF
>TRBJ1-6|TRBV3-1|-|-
TGTGCCAGCAGCCAACTTGGCAGTACAAATTCACCCCTCCACTTT
CASSQLGSTNSPLHF
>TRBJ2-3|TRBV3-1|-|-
TGTGCCAGCAGTCGACTAGAAAGATCTAGCACAGATACGCAGTATTTT
CASSRLERSSTDTQYF
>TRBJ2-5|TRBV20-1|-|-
TGCAGTGCTGGCCCTCGAGGGACCCAGTACTTC
CSAGPRGTQYF
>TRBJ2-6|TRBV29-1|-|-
TGCAGCGCCAGTAGGTCTGGGGCCAACGTCCTGACTTTC
CSASRSGANVLTF
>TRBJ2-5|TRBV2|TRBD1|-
TGTGCCAGCAAGATGGACAGGGTGGAGACCCAGTACTTC
CASKMDRVETQYF
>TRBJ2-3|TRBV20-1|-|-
TGCAGTGCTTGGGGGACCCCAGATACGCAGTATTTT
CSAWGTPDTQYF
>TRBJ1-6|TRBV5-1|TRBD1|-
TGCGCCAGCAGCTTGGACAGGGGACATTCACCCCTCCACTTT
CASSLDRGHSPLHF
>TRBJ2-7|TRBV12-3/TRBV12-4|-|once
TGTGCCAGCAGTTTAGCGCGCAGGATTTCCTACGAGCAGTACTTC
CASSLARRISYEQYF
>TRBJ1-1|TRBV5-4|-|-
TGTGCCTGTAAGGGGGTGCGCACTGAAGCTTTCTTT
CACKGVRTEAFF
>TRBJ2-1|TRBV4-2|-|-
TGTGCCAGCAGCCAAGCGGCTAGTACCTACAATGAGCAGTTCTTC
CASSQAASTYNEQFF
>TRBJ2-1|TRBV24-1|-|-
TGTGCCACCACCGGTACCGGGACACTTTACAATGAGCAGTTCTTC
CATTGTGTLYNEQFF
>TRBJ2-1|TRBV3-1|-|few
TGTGCCAGCAGCCAAGTTGCCAATGAGCAGTTCTTC
CASSQVANEQFF
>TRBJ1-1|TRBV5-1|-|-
TGCGCCAGCAGCTTGGGGGCGGCGAACACTGAAGCTTTCTTT
CASSLGAANTEAFF
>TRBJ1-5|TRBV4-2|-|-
TGTGCCAGCAGCCAAGATGGGACATTAAGGCAGCCCCAGCATTTT
CASSQDGTLRQPQHF
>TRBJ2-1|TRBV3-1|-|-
TGTGCCAGCAGCCAAGATCGGAGGGGAGAGCAGTTCTTC
CASSQDRRGEQFF
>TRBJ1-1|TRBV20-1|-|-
TGCAGTGCTCCCGTACAAATTGAAGCTTTCTTT
CSAPVQIEAFF
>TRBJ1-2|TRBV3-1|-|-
TGTGCCAGCAGCCAAGTGAGGAGGGACCCCGGAGGCTACACCTTC
CASSQVRRDPGGYTF
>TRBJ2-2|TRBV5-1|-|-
TGCGCCAGCAGCTTGGACGTGACACCCGGGGAGCTGTTTTTT
CASSLDVTPGELFF
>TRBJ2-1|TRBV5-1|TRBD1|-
TGCGCCAGCAGCTTGGTAACAGGGGGAGATGAGCAGTTCTTC
CASSLVTGGDEQFF
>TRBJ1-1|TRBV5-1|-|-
TGCGCCAGCAGCTTGGAATCGAGCACTGAAGCTTTCTTT
CASSLESSTEAFF
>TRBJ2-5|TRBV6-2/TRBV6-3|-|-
TGTGCCAGCAGTTTCCCAATAGAGACCCAGTACTTC
CASSFPIETQYF
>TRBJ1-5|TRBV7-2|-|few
TGTGCCAGCAGCTTAGCGACGGGATTTAGGGGTCAGCCCCAGCATTTT
CASSLATGFRGQPQHF
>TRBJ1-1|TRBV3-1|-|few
TGTGCCAGCAGCCTTAGACAGGAGAACACTGAAGCTTTCTTT
CASSLRQENTEAFF
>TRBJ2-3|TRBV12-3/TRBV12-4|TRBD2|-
TGTGCCAGCAGTTTTGGCGGGAGGGGCGGCACAGATACGCAGTATTTT
CASSFGGRGGTDTQYF
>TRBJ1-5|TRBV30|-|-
TGTGCCTGGAGTGCGAACAGGAATCAGCCCCAGCATTTT
CAWSANRNQPQHF
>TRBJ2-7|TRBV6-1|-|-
TGTGCCAGCAGTCCCCGATCGGCAGGAAGCTCCTACGAGCAGTACTTC
CASSPRSAGSSYEQYF
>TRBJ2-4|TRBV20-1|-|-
TGCAGTGCGAGATCAGTGGAAAACATTCAGTACTTC
CSARSVENIQYF
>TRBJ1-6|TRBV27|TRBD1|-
TGTGCCAGCAGTTTATCGAAGCCCGGACAGGGGGGTTCACCCCTCCACTTT
CASSLSKPGQGGSPLHF
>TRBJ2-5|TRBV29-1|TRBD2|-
TGCAGCGTTGATCGGACTAGCGGGGGGGCTGGCGAGACCCAGTACTTC
CSVDRTSGGAGETQYF
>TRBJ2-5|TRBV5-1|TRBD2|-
TGCGCCAGCAGCTGGACTAGCGGGGAAGAGACCCAGTACTTC
CASSWTSGEETQYF
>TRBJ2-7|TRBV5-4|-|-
TGTGCCAGCAGATTGGGGGTGGGCGAGCAGTACTTC
CASRLGVGEQYF
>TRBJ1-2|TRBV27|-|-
TGTGCCAGCAGTTTATACCAGGGTAGCTATGGCTACACCTTC
CASSLYQGSYGYTF
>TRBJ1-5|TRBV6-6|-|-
TGTGCCAGCAGTTATAAGGGAGGGAATAGCAATCAGCCCCAGCATTTT
CASSYKGGNSNQPQHF
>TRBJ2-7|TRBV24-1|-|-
TGTGCCACCAGCCCCGCAGATGGCTACGAGCAGTACTTC
CATSPADGYEQYF